These 18 T cell receptor beta chains came from one sample sequenced in a study of CD8 T cells in Susac syndrome (dated by TCRdb to between 2018 and 2021). Library creation used the immunoSEQ multiplex PCR assay. RNA was extracted with the RNeasy kit and about 0.5 to 1 ug was reverse transcribed using random hexamers. In TCRdb, the public reads were trimmed at Q25 with fastp and aligned with MiXCR, with productive beta chains retained. CDR3 protein duplicates are merged, each entry listing the most common genes and DNA. The sample has fewer than 200,000 distinct CDR3 sequences on record, roughly 92% of them singletons. The ten largest clones represent roughly 0.096% of the sample. Sequencing was done on a sample of CD4+ T cells from PBMCs. The receptors were gathered from a human donor in good health.

The chain recombines TRBV14 with TRBJ1-4; a weak D match, TRBD1 (5 bases). The V gene lost 3 bases and the J gene lost 7 bases, with 12 bases spanning the gap. CDR1 is SGHDN, CDR2 FVKESK, per germline. The CDR3 has 14 residues. This CDR3 reads CASSHQGVAEKLFF. DNA of the CDR3: TGTGCCAGCAGCCACCAGGGTGTGGCTGAAAAACTGTTTTTT.

This clonotype was picked up one time. This chain uses TRBV28 with TRBJ1-5; 7 positions agree with TRBD1. V shed 3 bases and J 3 bases; nucleotides not matched to a gene: 8. Germline V CDR1 and CDR2: MDHEN, SYDVKM. The CDR3 totals 16 residues. CDR3 protein: CASSFIGGQNNQPQHF. CDR3 DNA sequence: TGTGCCAGCAGTTTTATCGGGGGACAGAACAATCAGCCCCAGCATTTT.

The chain joins TRBV5-4 to TRBJ2-7, with 7 bases matching TRBD2. The CDR3 consists of 14 residues. The V gene end was trimmed by 3 bases and the J gene end by 0 bases; junction bases not matched to a gene: 3. Per germline, CDR1 SGHNT and CDR2 YYREEE (reference sequence). The CDR3 reads CASSWWGGSYEQYV. As DNA, the CDR3 is TGTGCCAGCAGCTGGTGGGGGGGCTCCTACGAGCAGTACGTC.

The CDR3 nucleotides are TGTGCCAGCAGTTACTCCTTCACCGGGGAGCTGTTTTTT. Translation: CASSYSFTGELFF. The chain recombines TRBV6-2 or TRBV6-3 with TRBJ2-2; unclear D gene. The CDR3 runs to 13 residues. V gave up 0 bases and J gave up 4 bases, with 3 bases separating them. CDR1 MNHEY and CDR2 SVGEGT come from the germline V gene.

This clonotype was detected once. The chain combines TRBV12-3 or TRBV12-4 with TRBJ1-6; D is perhaps TRBD1 (5 bases). CDR3 length equals 16 residues. With 5 bases removed from V and 5 bases from J, the gap between germline ends came to 16 bases. The CDR3 is CASSLSHGANNSPLHF. CDR3 bases: TGTGCCAGCAGTCTTTCACACGGGGCGAATAATTCACCCCTCCACTTT.

V usage is TRBV29-1 and J usage is TRBJ2-2; 7 bases line up with TRBD1. The CDR3 contains 13 residues. V lost 6 bases and J lost 4; bases outside the gene matches: 5. Germline V gives CDR1 SQVTM, CDR2 ANQGSEA. In DNA, the CDR3 is TGCAGCGTAAAGGGACAGATCACCGGGGAGCTGTTTTTT. The encoded protein is CSVKGQITGELFF.

This chain links TRBV5-4 with TRBJ2-7; 8 nucleotides line up with TRBD2. This CDR3 spans 14 amino acids. V was clipped by 4 bases and J by 7 bases; unmatched bases: 10. CDR1 and CDR2 (germline): SGHNT, YYREEE (reference sequence). The CDR3 region is CASSPGSGEIEQYV. The CDR3 DNA follows: TGTGCCAGCAGCCCTGGTAGCGGGGAGATTGAGCAGTACGTC.

This sequence joins TRBV7-2 and TRBJ2-1; possible D gene TRBD2, 6 bases. The CDR3 sequence is 13 residues long. Trimming removed 5 bases at V and 10 bases at J, with 15 bases between. Germline loops: CDR1 SGHTA, CDR2 FQGNSA. The CDR3 here is CASSPQRAGEQFF. The CDR3 DNA reads as TGTGCCAGCAGCCCACAGAGGGCGGGGGAGCAGTTCTTC.

The J gene is TRBJ2-3, the V gene TRBV20-1; 9 nucleotides agree with TRBD1. J was trimmed by 7 bases and V by 3 bases; bases with no gene match: 11. The CDR3 consists of 15 residues. Germline V lookup: CDR1 DFQATT, CDR2 SNEGSKA (reference sequence). This CDR3 reads CSASRPGQGPYTQYF. Here the CDR3 DNA reads TGCAGTGCTAGCCGTCCGGGACAGGGACCGTATACGCAGTATTTT.

The chain couples TRBV19 to TRBJ1-4; D uncertain. V lost 5 bases, J lost 4 bases, and 8 bases lay in between. This CDR3 region has 13 residues. From germline, CDR1 is LNHDA and CDR2 SQIVND (reference sequence). The CDR3 here is CASSGVLNEKLFF. DNA for the CDR3: TGTGCCAGTAGTGGGGTCCTTAATGAAAAACTGTTTTTT.

CDR3 region: CASSQDSLSYNEQFF. The CDR3 DNA sequence: TGTGCCAGCAGCCAGGACAGCCTCTCCTACAATGAGCAGTTCTTC. The J gene is TRBJ2-1, the V gene TRBV6-5; the D gene is possibly TRBD1 (6 bases). Germline V gene data show CDR1 as MNHEY and CDR2 as SVGAGI. With 6 bases removed from V and 0 bases from J, the gap between germline ends came to 12 bases. This CDR3 region has 15 residues.

J is TRBJ2-1 and V is TRBV11-2; no clear D gene. Trimming shortened V by 2 bases and J by 8 bases, and 7 bases separated the two germline ends. Germline-derived CDR1 and CDR2 are SGHAT and FQNNGV. This CDR3 region has 12 residues. The CDR3 region is CASSLNLDEQFF. The CDR3 DNA follows: TGTGCCAGCAGCTTAAATCTGGATGAGCAGTTCTTC.

The V call is TRBV2, the J call TRBJ2-1; D possibly corresponds to TRBD1 (6 bases). Germline CDR1 SNHLY, CDR2 FYNNEI. V dropped 5 bases and J dropped 5 bases, with 16 bases sitting between them. This CDR3 is 15 amino acids long. CDR3: CASSRVRTEDNEQFF. The CDR3 DNA reads as TGTGCCAGCAGTAGAGTAAGGACAGAGGACAATGAGCAGTTCTTC.

The chain has TRBV18 and TRBJ1-1, with D hard to call. With 4 bases removed from V and 2 bases from J, the gap between germline ends came to 11 bases. Germline V CDR1 and CDR2: KGHSH, LQKENI. The CDR3 totals 14 residues. The CDR3 region is CASSLWTENTEAFF. Written as DNA, the CDR3 is TGTGCCAGCTCACTTTGGACTGAAAACACTGAAGCTTTCTTT.

The chain joins TRBV7-2 to TRBJ2-6; D gene unclear. Between the trimmed V and J ends, which lost 0 bases and 0 bases, there was a span of 9 bases. Germline V gene lookup returns CDR1 SGHTA and CDR2 FQGNSA. The CDR3 length is 17 residues. Here the CDR3 reads CASSLANRASGANVLTF. The CDR3 DNA follows: TGTGCCAGCAGCTTAGCGAACCGGGCCTCTGGGGCCAACGTCCTGACTTTC.

V and J are TRBV20-1 and TRBJ1-4, with 7 nucleotides matching TRBD1. CDR3 length equals 19 residues. V dropped 3 bases and J dropped 3; count of bases not matched to a gene: 19. From germline, CDR1 is DFQATT and CDR2 SNEGSKA (reference sequence). The CDR3 spells CSARPSGRGRGTANEKLFF. The CDR3 DNA is TGCAGTGCTAGGCCCTCGGGGAGGGGGCGCGGTACGGCTAATGAAAAACTGTTTTTT.

The chain uses TRBV3-1 and TRBJ2-5; D remains unclear. The CDR3 length is 15 residues. Germline values: CDR1 LGHDT, CDR2 YNNKEL (reference sequence). V lost 1 base and J 7 bases, leaving 16 bases between the germline ends. The CDR3 nucleotides read TGTGCCAGCAGCCAAGGTCCTACCCGCCAGAGGACCCAGTACTTC. Protein sequence: CASSQGPTRQRTQYF.

The CDR3 here is CASSSTSGGRGKETQYF. The CDR3 DNA follows: TGTGCCAGCAGCTCTACTAGCGGGGGTAGGGGGAAAGAGACCCAGTACTTC. This chain uses TRBV5-6 with TRBJ2-5; 11 bases are shared with TRBD2. The germline V gene has CDR1 SGHDT and CDR2 YYEEEE. The CDR3 consists of 17 residues. V trimming: 3 bases; J trimming: 3 bases; junction bases outside the gene matches: 10.